These 25 T cell receptor beta chains were all obtained from the same sample, sequenced in a study of CD8+ T cells in alopecia areata. TCR sequencing used cDNA made by reverse transcription of extracted RNA. Libraries were prepared by immunoSEQ multiplex PCR; TCRdb keeps only in-frame clonotypes and omits some of them. The repertoire holds fewer than 100,000 clones, 70% to 85% seen once, with 17% in the top ten. Treatment reported: oral pan-JAK inhibitor, 5-10 mg twice daily. This specimen was CD8+ T cells sorted from blood, taken between weeks 43 and 45, from a patient treated with tofacitinib. The receptors were gathered from a human donor with alopecia areata.

The table lists this clone with a few counts. The V gene is TRBV7-8, the J gene TRBJ2-3; D not resolved. Per the germline V gene, CDR1 is SGHVS and CDR2 is FQNEAQ. The CDR3 consists of 14 residues. V lost 7 bases and J lost 0, with 11 bases in between. The CDR3 coding sequence is TGTGCCAGCAAGGGCAGTTCTAGCACAGATACGCAGTATTTT. Protein product: CASKGSSSTDTQYF.

The chain combines TRBV4-3 with TRBJ2-3; the D gene could be TRBD1 or TRBD2 (6 bases each). The germline V and J ends were trimmed by 0 bases and 4 bases, with 20 bases remaining between them. CDR1 and CDR2 from the germline V gene are LGHNA and YSLEER. The CDR3 sequence is 18 residues long. CDR3 protein: CASSQDGGPGAIADTQYF. The CDR3, as DNA: TGCGCCAGCAGCCAAGATGGGGGTCCGGGGGCGATCGCAGATACGCAGTATTTT.

The rearrangement joins TRBV15 to TRBJ2-1; the match to TRBD2 covers 7 bases. The germline V gene encodes CDR1 LNHNV and CDR2 YYDKDF (reference sequence). CDR3 length equals 15 residues. Germline trimming cut 2 bases from V and 6 bases from J; bases unmatched to any gene: 7. The CDR3 DNA reads as TGTGCCACCAGCAGACCCGGGACTACTGGCAATGAGCAGTTCTTC. It specifies CATSRPGTTGNEQFF.

This sequence joins TRBV30 and TRBJ1-1; D gene unclear. Between the trimmed V and J ends, which lost 1 base and 7 bases, there was a span of 7 bases. The V gene's germline CDR1 is GTSNPN and CDR2 SVGIG (reference sequence). CDR3 length equals 11 residues. The CDR3 reads CAWSAAFEAFF. In nucleotides, the CDR3 is TGTGCCTGGAGTGCGGCCTTTGAAGCTTTCTTT.

This clone was picked up a small number of times. V and J are TRBV30 and TRBJ2-4, with D possibly TRBD1 on 6 matching bases. The CDR3 consists of 16 residues. V lost 0 bases to trimming and J lost 5 bases, with 17 bases between them. From germline, CDR1 is GTSNPN and CDR2 SVGIG (reference sequence). This chain's CDR3 is CAWSVSYRDIENIQYF. Here the CDR3 DNA reads TGTGCCTGGAGTGTATCGTACAGGGATATAGAAAACATTCAGTACTTC.

The rearrangement joins TRBV7-9 to TRBJ1-1; 7 bases align to TRBD1. Germline lookup yields CDR1 SEHNR and CDR2 FQNEAQ (reference sequence). V dropped 1 base and J dropped 7; count of bases not matched to a gene: 6. This CDR3 has 14 amino acids. The DNA for the CDR3 is TGTGCCAGCAGCTTAGTTTTAGGGGACAGTGAAGCTTTCTTT. This encodes CASSLVLGDSEAFF.

V usage is TRBV5-6 and J usage is TRBJ2-2, with 9 bases that match TRBD1. Germline trimming cut 6 bases from V and 7 bases from J; bases unmatched to any gene: 7. This CDR3 region has 14 residues. Germline CDR1 reads SGHDT; CDR2 reads YYEEEE. The DNA of the CDR3 is TGTGCCAGCACCCTTGGGACAGGGCTCGGGGAGCTGTTTTTT. This sequence encodes CASTLGTGLGELFF.

On this clone: Other nucleotide sequences in the sample specify the same CDR3. The chain joins TRBV14 to TRBJ1-1; D is undetermined. The CDR3 contains 15 residues. Trimming took 1 base from V and 0 from J, leaving 9 bases between them. The germline CDR1 and CDR2 sequences are SGHDN and FVKESK. Here the CDR3 DNA reads TGTGCCAGCAGCCAAGTGCAAAGTTTGAACACTGAAGCTTTCTTT. Protein product: CASSQVQSLNTEAFF.

The chain uses TRBV30 and TRBJ2-7; D may be TRBD1 (6 bases). The V end was cut by 5 bases, the J end by 0 bases, with 17 bases between. The V gene's germline CDR1 is GTSNPN and CDR2 SVGIG (reference sequence). The length of the CDR3 is 15 residues. The CDR3 reads CAWGDPGHNSYEQYF. The CDR3 bases are TGTGCCTGGGGAGACCCGGGACATAACTCCTACGAGCAGTACTTC.

By frequency in the sample, this clone is medium-sized. The chain uses TRBV2 and TRBJ1-6; TRBD1 aligns across 8 bases. Germline CDR1 reads SNHLY; CDR2 reads FYNNEI. The CDR3 is made up of 16 amino acids. V lost 6 bases to trimming and J lost 3 bases; unmatched junction nucleotides: 7. CDR3 bases: TGTGCCAGCAGCGGAGGGACAGGAGACTATAATTCACCCCTCCACTTT. Translated: CASSGGTGDYNSPLHF.

The rearrangement uses TRBV9 and TRBJ2-1; possible D gene TRBD1, 6 bases. CDR1 and CDR2 (germline): SGDLS, YYNGEE. Trimming pared 0 bases from V and 8 bases from J, leaving 12 bases between. CDR3 length equals 14 residues. CDR3 protein: CASSVEWTEDEQFF. In DNA form, the CDR3 reads TGTGCCAGCAGCGTAGAGTGGACAGAGGATGAGCAGTTCTTC.

The chain recombines TRBV30 with TRBJ1-2; D ambiguous. The length of the CDR3 is 13 residues. V was shortened by 0 bases and J by 6 bases, with 11 bases between the two germline ends. Germline loops: CDR1 GTSNPN, CDR2 SVGIG (reference sequence). The CDR3 loop is CAWSVQGWDGYTF. The CDR3 region has the DNA TGTGCCTGGAGTGTACAAGGGTGGGATGGCTACACCTTC.

J is TRBJ2-5 and V is TRBV7-8, with a possible D match to TRBD2 (5 bases). Trimming pared 4 bases from V and 0 bases from J, leaving 18 bases between. Germline CDR1 and CDR2: SGHVS and FQNEAQ. The CDR3 covers 17 residues. DNA of the CDR3: TGTGCCAGCAGCTCCCTGATCGGGGAAGCGTACCAAGAGACCCAGTACTTC. As protein: CASSSLIGEAYQETQYF.

The V and J genes are TRBV7-2 and TRBJ1-5; D gene unclear. Germline CDR1 is SGHTA and CDR2 is FQGNSA. Trimming took off 5 bases at V and 6 bases at J, with 8 bases between the two ends. The length of the CDR3 is 12 residues. CDR3 sequence reads: CASSPPGQPQHF. For the CDR3, the DNA is TGTGCCAGCAGCCCCCCCGGTCAGCCCCAGCATTTT. Full variable domain (outside the CDR3, taken from reference TRBV7-2 and TRBJ1-5): GAGVSQSPSNKVTEKGKDVELRCDPISGHTALYWYRQSLGQGLEFLIYFQGNSAPDKSGLPSDRFSAERTGGSVSTLTIQRTQQEDSAVYLCASSPPGQPQHFGDGTRLSIL.

The chain combines TRBV7-2 with TRBJ1-5; unclear D gene. Trimming took off 5 bases at V and 1 base at J, with 9 bases between the two ends. The CDR3 has 14 amino acids. The germline V gene encodes CDR1 SGHTA and CDR2 FQGNSA. CDR3 protein: CASSEIESNQPQHF. CDR3 coding DNA: TGTGCCAGCAGCGAGATAGAAAGCAATCAGCCCCAGCATTTT. The full variable domain, completed using reference TRBV7-2 and TRBJ1-5, is GAGVSQSPSNKVTEKGKDVELRCDPISGHTALYWYRQSLGQGLEFLIYFQGNSAPDKSGLPSDRFSAERTGGSVSTLTIQRTQQEDSAVYLCASSEIESNQPQHFGDGTRLSIL.

This rearrangement joins TRBV30 to TRBJ2-5, with D unresolved. The J call may be incorrect, as the DNA end agrees better with TRBJ2-7. This CDR3 contains 16 residues. The germline gives CDR1 GTSNPN, CDR2 SVGIG (reference sequence). The CDR3 spells CWFSTYLPGPTYEQYF. Here the CDR3 DNA reads TGTTGGTTTTCAACCTATCTTCCCGGGCCTACTTACGAGCAGTACTTC.

This clone was seen more than once but under ten times. This chain links TRBV7-9 with TRBJ2-2, with D perhaps TRBD1 (6 bases). Germline loops: CDR1 SEHNR, CDR2 FQNEAQ (reference sequence). V was cut by 5 bases and J by 4 bases, with 11 bases left in between. The CDR3 contains 14 residues. CDR3 in amino acids: CASSLNRATGELFF. CDR3 sequence (DNA): TGTGCCAGCAGCCTTAACAGGGCCACCGGGGAGCTGTTTTTT.

The genes are TRBV5-6 and TRBJ2-1; 8 nucleotides align to TRBD2. The CDR3 is 16 residues long. V shed 3 bases, J shed 3 bases, and the junction held 8 bases outside the gene matches. Germline V gene lookup returns CDR1 SGHDT and CDR2 YYEEEE. The CDR3 loop is CASSSPPAGDYNEQFF. Written as DNA, the CDR3 is TGTGCCAGCAGCTCCCCCCCAGCGGGGGACTACAATGAGCAGTTCTTC.

This chain links TRBV4-3 with TRBJ1-2; no reliable D call. V shed 1 base and J shed 5 bases, with 8 bases lying between them. The CDR3 extends over 13 amino acids. Germline lookup yields CDR1 LGHNA and CDR2 YSLEER. CDR3 sequence reads: CASSQVGAYGYTF. DNA for the CDR3: TGCGCCAGCAGCCAAGTTGGTGCTTATGGCTACACCTTC.

The chain uses TRBV30 and TRBJ2-7, with 8 bases that match TRBD1. J lost 6 bases, V lost 2 bases, and 9 bases had no gene match. CDR3 size: 14 residues. Per germline, CDR1 GTSNPN and CDR2 SVGIG (reference sequence). The CDR3 sequence is CAWSSGTGAAEQYF. CDR3 in DNA: TGTGCCTGGAGTTCCGGGACAGGAGCCGCCGAGCAGTACTTC.

CDR3 coding DNA: TGTGCCAGCGGCCGGAGCGGGGGGACCGAAGAGACCCAGTACTTC. Residues: CASGRSGGTEETQYF. The V gene is TRBV2, the J gene TRBJ2-5, with 9 bases lining up with TRBD2. Germline CDR1 is SNHLY and CDR2 is FYNNEI. The J segment lost 3 bases and the V segment lost 8 bases, leaving 10 bases of the junction unmatched. This CDR3 has 15 residues.

The rearrangement uses TRBV5-5 and TRBJ1-2, with D unclear. The germline V and J ends were trimmed by 0 bases and 1 base, with 7 bases remaining between them. The CDR3 is made up of 14 amino acids. The germline CDR1 and CDR2 sequences are SGHKS and YYEKEE (reference sequence). CDR3 loop: CASSLDTLNYGYTF. The CDR3 nucleotides are TGTGCCAGCAGCTTGGACACCCTTAACTATGGCTACACCTTC.

J is TRBJ2-1 and V is TRBV4-3, with 8 bases that match TRBD2. V lost 6 bases and J lost 6; bases outside the gene matches: 10. Looked up from germline, CDR1 is LGHNA and CDR2 is YSLEER. This CDR3 contains 15 residues. The chain's CDR3 is CASRPTTSGRNEQFF. CDR3 bases: TGCGCCAGCAGACCGACTACTAGCGGTCGCAATGAGCAGTTCTTC.

The chain's CDR3 is CASSYSRDSVYEQYF. The CDR3 nucleotides read TGTGCCAGCAGTTACTCGAGGGATTCTGTCTACGAGCAGTACTTC. The chain joins TRBV6-5 to TRBJ2-7; maybe TRBD2 (5 bases). V was clipped by 0 bases and J by 3 bases, with 12 bases between them. CDR3 length equals 15 residues. Germline values: CDR1 MNHEY, CDR2 SVGAGI.

The chain joins TRBV7-6 to TRBJ1-1; no firm D call. CDR3 length equals 13 residues. Germline loops: CDR1 SGHVS, CDR2 FNYEAQ. The V gene lost 5 bases and the J gene lost 4 bases, with 11 bases spanning the gap. The CDR3 loop is CASSPGVATEAFF. CDR3 coding DNA: TGTGCCAGCAGCCCCGGGGTGGCCACTGAAGCTTTCTTT.